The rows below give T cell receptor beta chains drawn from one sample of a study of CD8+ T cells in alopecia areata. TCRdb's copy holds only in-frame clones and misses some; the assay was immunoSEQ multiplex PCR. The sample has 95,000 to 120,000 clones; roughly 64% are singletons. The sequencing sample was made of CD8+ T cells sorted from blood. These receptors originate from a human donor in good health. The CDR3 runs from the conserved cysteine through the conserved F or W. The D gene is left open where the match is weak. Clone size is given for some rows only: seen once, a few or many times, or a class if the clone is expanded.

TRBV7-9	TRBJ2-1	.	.	CASSLRRGTHNEQFF	TGTGCCAGCAGCTTACGTCGGGGGACCCACAATGAGCAGTTCTTC
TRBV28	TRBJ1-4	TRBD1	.	CASRGPLGTVEKLFF	TGTGCCAGCAGGGGGCCTCTAGGGACAGTCGAAAAACTGTTTTTT
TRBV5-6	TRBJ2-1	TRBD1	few	CASSTYPAGTGPNEQFF	TGTGCCAGCAGCACATATCCTGCCGGGACAGGACCCAATGAGCAGTTCTTC
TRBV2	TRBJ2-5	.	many	CASSDPLTGGEETQYF	TGTGCCAGCAGTGACCCCTTAACAGGGGGGGAAGAGACCCAGTACTTC
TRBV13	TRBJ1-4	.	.	CASSFRGSGNEKLFF	TGTGCCAGCAGCTTTCGGGGAAGCGGAAATGAAAAACTGTTTTTT
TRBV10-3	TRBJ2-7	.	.	CAISESQWGRYAHEQYF	TGTGCCATCAGTGAGTCGCAGTGGGGGCGGTACGCGCACGAGCAGTACTTC
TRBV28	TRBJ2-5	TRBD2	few	CASSPSGGAEETQYF	TGTGCCAGCAGTCCGAGCGGGGGGGCTGAAGAGACCCAGTACTTC
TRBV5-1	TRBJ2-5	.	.	CASSPLRYGYLQETQYF	TGCGCCAGCAGCCCACTCAGATACGGTTACCTCCAAGAGACCCAGTACTTC
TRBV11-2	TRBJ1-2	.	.	CASSLGIGGRYGYTF	TGTGCCAGCAGCTTAGGTATCGGGGGACGATATGGCTACACCTTC
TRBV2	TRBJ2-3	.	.	CACSTDTQYF	TGTGCCTGCAGCACAGATACGCAGTATTTT
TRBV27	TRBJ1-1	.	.	CASSLSGFTEAFF	TGTGCCAGCAGTTTATCCGGGTTCACTGAAGCTTTCTTT
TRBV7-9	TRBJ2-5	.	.	CASSQASRYQETQYF	TGTGCCAGCAGCCAGGCGTCCAGGTACCAAGAGACCCAGTACTTC
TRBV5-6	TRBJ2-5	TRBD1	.	CASSTWDRYHETQYF	TGTGCCAGCAGCACTTGGGACAGGTATCATGAGACCCAGTACTTC
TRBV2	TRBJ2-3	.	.	CASSEVPRSTDTQYF	TGTGCCAGCAGTGAAGTGCCTAGGAGCACAGATACGCAGTATTTT
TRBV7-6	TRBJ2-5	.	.	CASSFGGGVGTQYF	TGTGCCAGCAGCTTCGGCGGGGGCGTGGGGACCCAGTACTTC
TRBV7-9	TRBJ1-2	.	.	CASSLVGWTASNYGYTF	TGTGCCAGCAGCTTAGTAGGATGGACAGCCTCTAACTATGGCTACACCTTC
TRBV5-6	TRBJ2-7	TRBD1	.	CASSLGTGALGYEQYF	TGTGCCAGCAGCTTGGGTACAGGGGCTTTGGGCTACGAGCAGTACTTC
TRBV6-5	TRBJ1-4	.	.	CASSYSDRVKKLFF	TGTGCCAGCAGTTACTCCGACAGAGTTAAAAAACTGTTTTTT
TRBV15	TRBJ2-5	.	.	CATSREEGMGTQYF	TGTGCCACCAGCAGAGAAGAAGGGATGGGGACCCAGTACTTC
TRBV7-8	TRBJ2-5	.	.	CASSLSRTIPKETQYF	TGTGCCAGCAGCTTAAGTCGGACAATCCCCAAAGAGACCCAGTACTTC
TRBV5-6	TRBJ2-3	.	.	CASSELADTQYF	TGTGCCAGCAGCGAATTAGCAGATACGCAGTATTTT
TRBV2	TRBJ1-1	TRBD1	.	CAREAGQGETEAFF	TGTGCCAGGGAAGCGGGACAGGGGGAAACTGAAGCTTTCTTT
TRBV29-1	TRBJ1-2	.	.	CSIQGESYGYTF	TGCAGCATCCAAGGGGAATCCTATGGCTACACCTTC
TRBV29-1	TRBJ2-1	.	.	CSGTVSNEQFF	TGCAGCGGGACAGTGTCGAATGAGCAGTTCTTC
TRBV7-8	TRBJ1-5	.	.	CASSLAIGGREPQHF	TGTGCCAGCAGCTTAGCAATCGGGGGGCGGGAGCCCCAGCATTTT
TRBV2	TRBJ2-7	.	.	CASSDRDVYEQYF	TGTGCCAGCAGTGACAGGGACGTGTACGAGCAGTACTTC
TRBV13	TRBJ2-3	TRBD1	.	CASSLTGQITDTQYF	TGTGCCAGCAGCTTAACGGGACAGATTACAGATACGCAGTATTTT
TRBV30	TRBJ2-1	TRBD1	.	CAWATGYYNEQFF	TGTGCCTGGGCGACAGGGTACTACAATGAGCAGTTCTTC
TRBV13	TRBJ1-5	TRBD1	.	CASSVGTGLQPQHF	TGTGCCAGCAGTGTCGGGACAGGGCTTCAGCCCCAGCATTTT
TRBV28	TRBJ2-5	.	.	CASSFLSDLEETQYF	TGTGCCAGCAGTTTCTTGTCCGACTTGGAAGAGACCCAGTACTTC
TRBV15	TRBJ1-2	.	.	CATSRDLALGYTF	TGTGCCACCAGCAGAGATCTCGCCCTGGGCTACACCTTC
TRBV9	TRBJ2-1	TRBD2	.	CASSVASGGISYNEQFF	TGTGCCAGCAGCGTCGCGAGCGGGGGTATTTCCTACAATGAGCAGTTCTTC
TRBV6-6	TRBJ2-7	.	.	CASSYSGQSLHEQYF	TGTGCCAGCAGTTACTCAGGACAGTCGCTTCACGAGCAGTACTTC
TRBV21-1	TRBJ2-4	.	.	CASSKGIIQLAKNIQYF	TGTGCCAGCAGCAAAGGGATCATACAACTAGCCAAAAACATTCAGTACTTC
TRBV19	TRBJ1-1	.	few	CASSTGVGTEAFF	TGTGCCAGTAGTACCGGGGTAGGGACTGAAGCTTTCTTT
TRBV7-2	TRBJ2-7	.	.	CASSTTRDTNEQYF	TGTGCCAGCAGCACCACCCGGGACACAAACGAGCAGTACTTC
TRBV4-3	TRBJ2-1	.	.	CASSQVSATYNEQFF	TGCGCCAGCAGCCAAGTGAGTGCCACTTACAATGAGCAGTTCTTC
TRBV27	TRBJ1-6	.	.	CASSSLRGTLHF	TGTGCCAGCAGTTCTCTGAGGGGGACCCTCCACTTT
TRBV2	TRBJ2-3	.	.	CASSGLQSTDTQYF	TGTGCCAGCAGTGGGCTACAGAGCACAGATACGCAGTATTTT
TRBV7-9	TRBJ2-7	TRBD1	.	CASSTGTGSNEQYF	TGTGCCAGCAGTACCGGGACAGGGAGCAACGAGCAGTACTTC
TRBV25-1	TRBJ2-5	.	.	CASPHPEETQYF	TGTGCCTCCCCCCATCCGGAAGAGACCCAGTACTTC
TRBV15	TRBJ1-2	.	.	CATSRQDGYGYTF	TGTGCCACCAGCAGACAGGATGGCTATGGCTACACCTTC
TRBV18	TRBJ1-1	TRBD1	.	CASSPGTGNPPNTEAFF	TGTGCCAGCTCACCAGGGACAGGGAACCCACCGAACACTGAAGCTTTCTTT
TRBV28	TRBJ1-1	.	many	CASSRLDTEAFF	TGTGCCAGCAGCAGGTTAGACACTGAAGCTTTCTTT
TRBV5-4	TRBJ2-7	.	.	CASSGNSGLIYEQYF	TGTGCCAGCAGCGGAAACTCGGGACTGATATACGAGCAGTACTTC
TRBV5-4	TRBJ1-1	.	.	CASSMEMWTEAFF	TGTGCCAGCAGTATGGAGATGTGGACTGAAGCTTTCTTT
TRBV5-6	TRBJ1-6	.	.	CASSLAGYNSPLHF	TGTGCCAGCAGCTTAGCAGGGTACAATTCACCCCTCCACTTT
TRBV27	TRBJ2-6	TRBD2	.	CASAGGPSLLTF	TGTGCCAGCGCGGGGGGTCCCAGCCTCCTGACTTTC
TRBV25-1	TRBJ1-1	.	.	CASSESWAPNTEAFF	TGTGCCAGCAGTGAATCTTGGGCGCCGAACACTGAAGCTTTCTTT
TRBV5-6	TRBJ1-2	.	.	CASSLGVGDVYGYTF	TGTGCCAGCAGCCTAGGGGTGGGGGACGTATATGGCTACACCTTC
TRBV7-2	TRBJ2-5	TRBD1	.	CASSGTGIETQYF	TGTGCCAGCAGCGGGACAGGGATTGAGACCCAGTACTTC
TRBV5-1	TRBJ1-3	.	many	CASSLDPGAGNTIYF	TGCGCCAGCAGCTTGGATCCGGGGGCGGGCAACACCATATATTTT